These T cell receptor beta chains were read from a single sample in a study of T cell clones after liver transplantation. Clones were read by immunoSEQ multiplex PCR, and TCRdb kept only the in-frame ones, dropping some. The sample gives around 51,000 clones, roughly nine tenths of which show up once; around 15% is in the top ten. This material consisted of CD8+ T cells from blood, taken 12 months after liver transplant. The receptors were gathered from a human patient who received a liver transplant. Some T cells may trace back to the graft donor. Each CDR3 is given with its conserved first and last residue. The order of the fields is clone size, V gene, J gene, D gene, CDR3 DNA, CDR3 protein. D genes are given only for firm matches. Size tells how often a clone was seen (once, few, many) or the class of an expanded clone, and some rows leave it out.

clone_size: few; v_call: TRBV13; j_call: TRBJ1-1; d_call: NA; cdr3_nt: TGTGCCAGCAGCTTAGGACAGATGAACACTGAAGCTTTCTTT; cdr3_aa: CASSLGQMNTEAFF
clone_size: NA; v_call: TRBV5-8; j_call: TRBJ2-7; d_call: NA; cdr3_nt: TGTGCCAGCACCTTGTCGCAGGGTGACGAGCAGTACTTC; cdr3_aa: CASTLSQGDEQYF
clone_size: NA; v_call: TRBV7-3; j_call: TRBJ2-7; d_call: TRBD2; cdr3_nt: TGTGCCAGCAGCCCGACTAGCGGGCCCCGCTCCGAGCAGTACTTC; cdr3_aa: CASSPTSGPRSEQYF
clone_size: few; v_call: TRBV4-1; j_call: TRBJ2-7; d_call: TRBD1; cdr3_nt: TGCGCCAGCAGCGTCCGGGACAGAGGTACGTACGAGCAGTACTTC; cdr3_aa: CASSVRDRGTYEQYF
clone_size: NA; v_call: TRBV27; j_call: TRBJ1-1; d_call: TRBD1; cdr3_nt: TGTGCCAGCAGTCTCACAACAGGGGTGGAAATTCGGGGGGACACTGAAGCTTTCTTT; cdr3_aa: CASSLTTGVEIRGDTEAFF
clone_size: NA; v_call: TRBV28; j_call: TRBJ2-7; d_call: TRBD1; cdr3_nt: TGTGCCAGCAGTTTGTTGCCGGGACAGACGACTTCCTACGAGCAGTACTTC; cdr3_aa: CASSLLPGQTTSYEQYF
clone_size: NA; v_call: TRBV5-6; j_call: TRBJ1-1; d_call: TRBD1; cdr3_nt: TGTGCCAGCAGCTTCTCCCAGGGGGGGACTGAAGCTTTCTTT; cdr3_aa: CASSFSQGGTEAFF
clone_size: NA; v_call: TRBV2; j_call: TRBJ1-2; d_call: NA; cdr3_nt: TGTGCCAGCAGTAAACCGGGAGAAAATGGCTATGGCTACACCTTC; cdr3_aa: CASSKPGENGYGYTF
clone_size: NA; v_call: TRBV13; j_call: TRBJ2-7; d_call: NA; cdr3_nt: TGTGCCAGCAGCCTAGATGGGCTATACTCTTCCTACGAGCAGTACTTC; cdr3_aa: CASSLDGLYSSYEQYF
clone_size: NA; v_call: TRBV27; j_call: TRBJ2-7; d_call: TRBD2; cdr3_nt: TGTGCCAGCAGTTGGAGTAGCGGGAGGCCGTCCTACGAGCAGTACTTC; cdr3_aa: CASSWSSGRPSYEQYF
clone_size: NA; v_call: TRBV28; j_call: TRBJ2-5; d_call: NA; cdr3_nt: TGTGCCAGCAGTTCGTTCAGCTCGGAGACCCAGTACTTC; cdr3_aa: CASSSFSSETQYF
clone_size: NA; v_call: TRBV6-5; j_call: TRBJ2-7; d_call: TRBD1; cdr3_nt: TGTGCCAGCAGTTACCGGGACAGGGGGTACGAGCAGTACTTC; cdr3_aa: CASSYRDRGYEQYF
clone_size: NA; v_call: TRBV6-1; j_call: TRBJ2-7; d_call: NA; cdr3_nt: TGTGCCAGCAGGGTCCCCGCCGGCTACGAGCAGTACTTC; cdr3_aa: CASRVPAGYEQYF
clone_size: NA; v_call: TRBV14; j_call: TRBJ1-1; d_call: NA; cdr3_nt: TGTGCCAGCAGCCTAGTACCTGGGAGCCCTGAAGCTTTCTTT; cdr3_aa: CASSLVPGSPEAFF
clone_size: NA; v_call: TRBV19; j_call: TRBJ2-7; d_call: TRBD1; cdr3_nt: TGTGCCAGTGGGGACAGGGGGCCGCACGAGCAGTACTTC; cdr3_aa: CASGDRGPHEQYF
clone_size: NA; v_call: TRBV6-1; j_call: TRBJ1-1; d_call: NA; cdr3_nt: TGTGCCAGCAGTGAAAGGTACGGGGTGTCGAACACTGAAGCTTTCTTT; cdr3_aa: CASSERYGVSNTEAFF
clone_size: NA; v_call: TRBV19; j_call: TRBJ2-5; d_call: NA; cdr3_nt: TGTGCCAGTAGTATGGGGCAAGAGACCCAGTACTTC; cdr3_aa: CASSMGQETQYF
clone_size: NA; v_call: TRBV29-1; j_call: TRBJ2-1; d_call: TRBD1; cdr3_nt: TGCAGCTTCTCGGACAGGGGGAACAATGAGCAGTTCTTC; cdr3_aa: CSFSDRGNNEQFF
clone_size: NA; v_call: TRBV5-6; j_call: TRBJ2-7; d_call: TRBD2; cdr3_nt: TGTGCCAGCAGCTCGCGGACTAGCGGGAGTCCTTCCTACGAGCAGTACTTC; cdr3_aa: CASSSRTSGSPSYEQYF
clone_size: NA; v_call: TRBV11-2; j_call: TRBJ1-4; d_call: NA; cdr3_nt: TGTGCCAGCAGCCCCCCCGGGGGCCATGAAAAACTGTTTTTT; cdr3_aa: CASSPPGGHEKLFF
clone_size: NA; v_call: TRBV7-9; j_call: TRBJ2-6; d_call: NA; cdr3_nt: TGTGCCAGCAGCCCGCGACAGACCGCGTTCTCTGGGGCCAACGTCCTGACTTTC; cdr3_aa: CASSPRQTAFSGANVLTF
clone_size: NA; v_call: TRBV19; j_call: TRBJ1-1; d_call: NA; cdr3_nt: TGTGCCAGTAACCAGGGTGGGAACACTGAAGCTTTCTTT; cdr3_aa: CASNQGGNTEAFF
clone_size: NA; v_call: TRBV27; j_call: TRBJ1-2; d_call: TRBD1; cdr3_nt: TGTGCCAGCAGGGCGGGGAGAGGGGGCAAAGACTATGGCTACACCTTC; cdr3_aa: CASRAGRGGKDYGYTF
clone_size: NA; v_call: TRBV5-4; j_call: TRBJ1-1; d_call: TRBD1; cdr3_nt: TGTGCCAGCAGACCTACAGGGGCGGCTGAAGCTTTCTTT; cdr3_aa: CASRPTGAAEAFF
clone_size: NA; v_call: TRBV7-9; j_call: TRBJ2-7; d_call: NA; cdr3_nt: TGTGCCAGCAGCTTGACAGGAGGAGTAGATGGTTACGAGCAGTACTTC; cdr3_aa: CASSLTGGVDGYEQYF
clone_size: NA; v_call: TRBV19; j_call: TRBJ2-4; d_call: NA; cdr3_nt: TGTGCCAGTAGTATAGAGGTGAGGGCACCCAGGTTCAACTTC; cdr3_aa: CASSIEVRAPRFNF
clone_size: once; v_call: TRBV30; j_call: TRBJ2-1; d_call: TRBD2; cdr3_nt: TGTGCCTGGAGTGCAGGACTCGAGTTGCTAGCGGGACTGGGTGAGCAGTTCTTC; cdr3_aa: CAWSAGLELLAGLGEQFF
clone_size: NA; v_call: TRBV7-3; j_call: TRBJ2-1; d_call: NA; cdr3_nt: TGTGCCAGCAGGCCGAGCTCCCAGATACTCAATGAGCAGTTCTTC; cdr3_aa: CASRPSSQILNEQFF
clone_size: NA; v_call: TRBV7-9; j_call: TRBJ2-1; d_call: TRBD2; cdr3_nt: TGTGCCAGCAGTGCTCCTTTAGCGGGAGACGAGCAGTTCTTC; cdr3_aa: CASSAPLAGDEQFF
clone_size: NA; v_call: TRBV19; j_call: TRBJ1-4; d_call: TRBD1; cdr3_nt: TGTGCCAGTACCATACACATGGACAGGACGGAAAAACTGTTTTTT; cdr3_aa: CASTIHMDRTEKLFF
clone_size: NA; v_call: TRBV6-1; j_call: TRBJ1-3; d_call: NA; cdr3_nt: TGTGCCAGCAGTGGTATCCTCAGGGGACGCTCTGGAAACACCATATATTTT; cdr3_aa: CASSGILRGRSGNTIYF
clone_size: NA; v_call: TRBV19; j_call: TRBJ2-1; d_call: TRBD2; cdr3_nt: TGTGCCAGTAGTATATGGACTAGCGGTAACAATGAGCAGTTCTTC; cdr3_aa: CASSIWTSGNNEQFF